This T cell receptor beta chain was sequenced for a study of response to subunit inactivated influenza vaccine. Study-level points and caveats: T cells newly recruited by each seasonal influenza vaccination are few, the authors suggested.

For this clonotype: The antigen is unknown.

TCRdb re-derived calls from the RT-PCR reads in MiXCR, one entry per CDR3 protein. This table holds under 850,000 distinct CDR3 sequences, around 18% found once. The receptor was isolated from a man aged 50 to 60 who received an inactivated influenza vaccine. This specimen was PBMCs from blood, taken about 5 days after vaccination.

CDR3 amino acids: CASSYHRGQETQYF. CDR3 nucleotides: TGCGCCAGCAGCTATCACCGGGGCCAAGAGACCCAGTACTTC. The rearrangement joins TRBV4-3 to TRBJ2-5; possible D gene TRBD2, 5 bases. V dropped 5 bases and J dropped 1 base, with 11 bases sitting between them. Germline V gene data show CDR1 as LGHNA and CDR2 as YSLEER. This CDR3 spans 14 amino acids.